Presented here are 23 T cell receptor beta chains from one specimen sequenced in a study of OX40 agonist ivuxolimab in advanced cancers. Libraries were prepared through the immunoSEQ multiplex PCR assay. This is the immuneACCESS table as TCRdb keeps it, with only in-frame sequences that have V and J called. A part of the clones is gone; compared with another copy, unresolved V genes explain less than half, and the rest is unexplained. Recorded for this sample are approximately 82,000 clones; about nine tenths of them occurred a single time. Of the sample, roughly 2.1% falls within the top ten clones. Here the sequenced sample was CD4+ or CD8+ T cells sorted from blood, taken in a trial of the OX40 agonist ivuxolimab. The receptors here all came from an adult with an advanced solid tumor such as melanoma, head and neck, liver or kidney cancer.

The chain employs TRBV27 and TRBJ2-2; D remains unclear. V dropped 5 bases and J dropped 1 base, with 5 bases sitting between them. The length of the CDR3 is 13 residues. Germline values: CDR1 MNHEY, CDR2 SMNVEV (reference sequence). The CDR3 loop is CASSQWNTGELFF. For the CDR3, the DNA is TGTGCCAGCAGTCAATGGAACACCGGGGAGCTGTTTTTT.

The CDR3 region is CSAQRGPNTEAFF. As DNA, the CDR3 is TGCAGCGCCCAGAGAGGTCCCAACACTGAAGCTTTCTTT. The genes are TRBV29-1 and TRBJ1-1, with D hard to call. Germline lookup yields CDR1 SQVTM and CDR2 ANQGSEA. The CDR3 is 13 amino acids. Trimming took 7 bases from V and 2 from J, leaving 14 bases between them.

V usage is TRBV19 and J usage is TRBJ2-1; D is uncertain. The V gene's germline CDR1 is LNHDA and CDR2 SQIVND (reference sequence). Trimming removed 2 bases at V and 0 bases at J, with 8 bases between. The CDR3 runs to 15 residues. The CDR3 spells CASSIKPRSYNEQFF. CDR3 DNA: TGTGCCAGTAGTATAAAACCACGCTCCTACAATGAGCAGTTCTTC. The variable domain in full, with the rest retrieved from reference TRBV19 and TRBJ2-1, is DGGITQSPKYLFRKEGQNVTLSCEQNLNHDAMYWYRQDPGQGLRLIYYSQIVNDFQKGDIAEGYSVSREKKESFPLTVTSAQKNPTAFYLCASSIKPRSYNEQFFGPGTRLTVL.

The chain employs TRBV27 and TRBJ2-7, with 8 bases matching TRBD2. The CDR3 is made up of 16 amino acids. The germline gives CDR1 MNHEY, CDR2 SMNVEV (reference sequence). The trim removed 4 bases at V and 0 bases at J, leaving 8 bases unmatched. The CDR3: CASSSLLAGSSYEQYF. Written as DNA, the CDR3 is TGTGCCAGCAGTTCTCTTCTAGCGGGTAGCTCCTACGAGCAGTACTTC.

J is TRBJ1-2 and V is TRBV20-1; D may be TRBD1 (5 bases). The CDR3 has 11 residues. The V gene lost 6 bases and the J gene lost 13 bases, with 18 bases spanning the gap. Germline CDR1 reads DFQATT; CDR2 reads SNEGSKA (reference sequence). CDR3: CSANLGTLSTF. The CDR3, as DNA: TGCAGTGCCAACTTAGGGACGCTAAGCACCTTC.

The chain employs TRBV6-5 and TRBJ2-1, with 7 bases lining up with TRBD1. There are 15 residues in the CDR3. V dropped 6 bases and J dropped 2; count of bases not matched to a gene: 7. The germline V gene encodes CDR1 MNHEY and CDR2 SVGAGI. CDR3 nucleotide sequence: TGTGCCAGCAGAACGGGACAGAGTCCCTACAATGAGCAGTTCTTC. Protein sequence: CASRTGQSPYNEQFF.

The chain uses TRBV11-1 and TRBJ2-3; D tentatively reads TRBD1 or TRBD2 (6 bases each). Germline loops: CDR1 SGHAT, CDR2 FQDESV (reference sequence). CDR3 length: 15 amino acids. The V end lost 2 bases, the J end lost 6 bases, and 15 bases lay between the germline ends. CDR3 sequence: CASSLRRGPGDTQYF. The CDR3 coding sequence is TGTGCCAGCAGCTTAAGACGGGGGCCGGGGGATACGCAGTATTTT.

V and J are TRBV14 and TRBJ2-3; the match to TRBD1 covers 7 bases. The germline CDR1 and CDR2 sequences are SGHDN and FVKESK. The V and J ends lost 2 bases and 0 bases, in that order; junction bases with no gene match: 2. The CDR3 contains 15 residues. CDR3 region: CASSQLRGSTDTQYF. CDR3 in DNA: TGTGCCAGCAGCCAACTCAGGGGGAGCACAGATACGCAGTATTTT.

The CDR3 spells CASSVGGQETQYF. The CDR3 region has the DNA TGTGCCAGCAGTGTGGGGGGGCAAGAGACCCAGTACTTC. This rearrangement joins TRBV7-8 to TRBJ2-5, with 7 nucleotides matching TRBD2. The CDR3 has 13 residues. The germline V gene encodes CDR1 SGHVS and CDR2 FQNEAQ. V lost 6 bases and J lost 2; bases outside the gene matches: 3.

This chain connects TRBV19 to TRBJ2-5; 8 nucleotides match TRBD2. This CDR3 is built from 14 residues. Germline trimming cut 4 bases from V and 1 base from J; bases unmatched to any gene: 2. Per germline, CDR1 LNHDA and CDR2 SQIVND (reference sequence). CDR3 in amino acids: CASSTSGSQETQYF. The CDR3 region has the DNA TGTGCCAGTAGTACTAGCGGGTCCCAAGAGACCCAGTACTTC.

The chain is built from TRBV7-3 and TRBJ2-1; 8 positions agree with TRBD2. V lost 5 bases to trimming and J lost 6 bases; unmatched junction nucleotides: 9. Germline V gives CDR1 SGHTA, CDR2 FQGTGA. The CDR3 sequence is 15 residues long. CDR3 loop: CASSRGLAGVNEQFF. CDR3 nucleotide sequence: TGTGCCAGCAGCCGCGGACTAGCAGGGGTCAATGAGCAGTTCTTC.

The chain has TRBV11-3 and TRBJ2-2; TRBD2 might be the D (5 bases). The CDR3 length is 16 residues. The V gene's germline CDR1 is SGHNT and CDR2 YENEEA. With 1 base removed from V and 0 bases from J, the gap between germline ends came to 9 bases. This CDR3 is CASSLGTAANTGELFF. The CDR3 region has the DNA TGTGCCAGCAGCTTAGGTACAGCGGCGAACACCGGGGAGCTGTTTTTT.

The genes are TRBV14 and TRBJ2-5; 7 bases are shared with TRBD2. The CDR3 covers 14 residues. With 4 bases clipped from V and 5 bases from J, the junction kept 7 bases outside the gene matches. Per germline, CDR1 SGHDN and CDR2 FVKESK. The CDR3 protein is CASSLGGMGETQYF. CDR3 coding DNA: TGTGCCAGCAGCCTCGGGGGGATGGGCGAGACCCAGTACTTC.

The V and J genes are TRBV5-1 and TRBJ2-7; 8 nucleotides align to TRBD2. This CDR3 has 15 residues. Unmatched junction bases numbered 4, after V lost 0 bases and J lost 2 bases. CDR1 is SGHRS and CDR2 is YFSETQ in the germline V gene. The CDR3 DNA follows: TGCGCCAGCAGCTTGGAACCGGGAGGGACCTACGAGCAGTACTTC. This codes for CASSLEPGGTYEQYF.

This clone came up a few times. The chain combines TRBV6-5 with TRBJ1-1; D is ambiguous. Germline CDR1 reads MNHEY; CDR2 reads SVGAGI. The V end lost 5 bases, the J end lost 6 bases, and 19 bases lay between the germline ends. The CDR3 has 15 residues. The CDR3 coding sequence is TGTGCCAGCAGTAAGCCCTCGGAGGAAAGGCCTGAAGCTTTCTTT. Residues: CASSKPSEERPEAFF.

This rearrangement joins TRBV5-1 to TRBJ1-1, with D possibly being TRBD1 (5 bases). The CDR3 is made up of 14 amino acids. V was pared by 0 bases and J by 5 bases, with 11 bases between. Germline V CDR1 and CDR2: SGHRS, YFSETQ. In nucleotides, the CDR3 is TGCGCCAGCAGCTTGGCCGGGGGGACTACTGAAGCTTTCTTT. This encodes CASSLAGGTTEAFF.

The CDR3 coding sequence is TGTGCCAGCAGCTCGCAGGGGGCGCAGGGTGAAAAACTGTTTTTT. It encodes CASSSQGAQGEKLFF. The rearrangement joins TRBV5-8 to TRBJ1-4; 8 nucleotides line up with TRBD1. CDR1 is SGHTS and CDR2 is YDEGEE in the germline V gene. V lost 3 bases to trimming and J lost 7 bases; unmatched junction nucleotides: 8. The CDR3 is made up of 15 amino acids. Complete variable domain (other parts from reference TRBV5-8 and TRBJ1-4): EAGVTQSPTHLIKTRGQQATLRCSPISGHTSVYWYQQALGLGLQFLLWYDEGEERNRGNFPPRFSGRQFPNYSSELNVNALELEDSALYLCASSSQGAQGEKLFFGSGTQLSVL.

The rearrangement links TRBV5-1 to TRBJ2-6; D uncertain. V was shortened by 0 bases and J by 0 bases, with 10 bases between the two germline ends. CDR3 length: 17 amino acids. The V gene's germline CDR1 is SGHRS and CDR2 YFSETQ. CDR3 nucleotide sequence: TGCGCCAGCAGCTTGGCGGATTTAAACTCTGGGGCCAACGTCCTGACTTTC. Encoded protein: CASSLADLNSGANVLTF.

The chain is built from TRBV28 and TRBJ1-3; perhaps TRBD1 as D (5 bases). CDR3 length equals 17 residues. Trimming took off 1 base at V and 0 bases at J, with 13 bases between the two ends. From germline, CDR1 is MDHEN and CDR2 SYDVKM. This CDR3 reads CASSLLLMGDSGNTIYF. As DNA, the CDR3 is TGTGCCAGCAGTTTATTATTGATGGGGGACTCTGGAAACACCATATATTTT.

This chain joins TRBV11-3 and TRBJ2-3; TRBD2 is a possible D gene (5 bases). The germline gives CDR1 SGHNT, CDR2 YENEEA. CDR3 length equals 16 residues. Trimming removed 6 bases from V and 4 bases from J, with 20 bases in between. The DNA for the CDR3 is TGTGCCAGCAGTCATAGGGCGTCTAGCCGGGCAGATACGCAGTATTTT. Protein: CASSHRASSRADTQYF.

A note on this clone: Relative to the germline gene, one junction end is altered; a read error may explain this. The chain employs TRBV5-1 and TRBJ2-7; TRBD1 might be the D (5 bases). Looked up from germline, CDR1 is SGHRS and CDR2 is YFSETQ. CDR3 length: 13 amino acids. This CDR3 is CASSLAGNHEQYF. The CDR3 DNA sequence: TGCGCCAGCAGTTTGGCAGGGAACCACGAGCAGTACTTC.

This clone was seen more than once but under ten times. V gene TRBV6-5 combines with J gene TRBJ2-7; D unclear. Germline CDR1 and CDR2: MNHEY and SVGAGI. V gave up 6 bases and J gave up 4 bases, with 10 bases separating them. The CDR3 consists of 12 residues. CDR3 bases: TGTGCCAGCAGAGACACCTTATACGAGCAGTACTTC. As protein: CASRDTLYEQYF.

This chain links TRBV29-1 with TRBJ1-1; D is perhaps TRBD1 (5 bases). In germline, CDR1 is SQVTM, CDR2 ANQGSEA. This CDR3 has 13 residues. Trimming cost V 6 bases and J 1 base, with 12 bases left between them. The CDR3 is CSVAEGSNTEAFF. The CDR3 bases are TGCAGCGTCGCAGAGGGGTCGAACACTGAAGCTTTCTTT.